The clone carrying this T cell receptor beta chain has more than one count but fewer than ten. The antigen is undetermined. Coverage ceases 3 residues before the CDR3 finishes, and the germline J gene fills in the end. The sample originates from a study of T cell clonality in common variable immunodeficiency. Study-level findings and limits: Reportedly, TCR beta sequences from common variable immunodeficiency showed fewer deletions and N-nucleotide insertions. Compared with healthy controls, CVID subjects showed increased TCRbeta clonality, mostly in about a third.

Sequencing input was equivalent genomic DNA from CVID and controls. Measured with immunoSEQ multiplex PCR; TCRdb has only the in-frame clones, and not every one. The sample presents 35,000 to 45,000 clones, none singletons. The CDR3 covers 15 residues. V lost 5 bases, J lost 3 bases, and 15 bases lay in between. Germline V CDR1 and CDR2: SEHNR, FQNEAQ (reference sequence). The specimen sequenced was peripheral blood mononuclear cells. The clonotype was recovered from a person aged 18-70 years in good health. The J gene is TRBJ2-3, the V gene TRBV7-9, with a possible D match to TRBD1 (5 bases). The CDR3 here is CASSRDQGATDTQYF. CDR3 DNA (partial): TGTGCCAGCAGCCGTGACCAGGGCGCAACAGATACG.